These T cell receptor beta chains were read from a single sample in a study of blood T cell repertoires in COVID-19. Produced via immunoSEQ multiplex PCR; TCRdb's table is partial and in-frame only. The sample has about 190,000 clones; around 89% are singletons. The sequenced sample was peripheral blood. The receptor source for this set is a man aged 50-59 years with acute or convalescent COVID-19. Each CDR3 is given with its conserved first and last residue. Fields, in order: J gene, V gene, D gene, clone size, CDR3 DNA, CDR3 protein. A D gene is named only where the DNA matches it firmly. Only part of the rows carry a size: once, few, many, or a class if the clone is expanded.

j_gene: TRBJ1-1
v_gene: TRBV6-6
d_gene: TRBD1
abundance: .
CDR3nt: TGTGCCAGCAGGGCAGGGGGCGAGGTAACTGAAGCTTTCTTT
CDR3aa: CASRAGGEVTEAFF

j_gene: TRBJ2-2
v_gene: TRBV29-1
d_gene: .
abundance: .
CDR3nt: TGCAGCGTTGGTCCGGGACAAGACACCGGGGAGCTGTTTTTT
CDR3aa: CSVGPGQDTGELFF

j_gene: TRBJ2-7
v_gene: TRBV7-2
d_gene: TRBD2
abundance: .
CDR3nt: TGTGCCAGCAGCCTTATAGCGGGAGTTCCTCCTTCGACGCAGTACTTC
CDR3aa: CASSLIAGVPPSTQYF

j_gene: TRBJ1-5
v_gene: TRBV30
d_gene: .
abundance: .
CDR3nt: TGTGCCTGGAGTGTATTGACGGTTGGGGCGCCCCAGCATTTT
CDR3aa: CAWSVLTVGAPQHF

j_gene: TRBJ2-5
v_gene: TRBV6-2/TRBV6-3
d_gene: .
abundance: .
CDR3nt: TGTGCCAGCAGTCACACGTTTTCGGAGACCCAGTACTTC
CDR3aa: CASSHTFSETQYF

j_gene: TRBJ2-3
v_gene: TRBV27
d_gene: .
abundance: few
CDR3nt: TGTGCCAGCAGACGGGGGTTCACAGATACGCAGTATTTT
CDR3aa: CASRRGFTDTQYF

j_gene: TRBJ2-1
v_gene: TRBV7-9
d_gene: .
abundance: .
CDR3nt: TGTGCCAGCGCTGGGGCAGGATCCTACAATGAGCAGTTCTTC
CDR3aa: CASAGAGSYNEQFF

j_gene: TRBJ1-2
v_gene: TRBV10-3
d_gene: .
abundance: .
CDR3nt: TGTGCCATCAGCCCTGGAGACTATGGCTACACCTTC
CDR3aa: CAISPGDYGYTF

j_gene: TRBJ1-4
v_gene: TRBV29-1
d_gene: .
abundance: .
CDR3nt: TGCAGCGTTCGGGGGGGCGCAACTAATGAAAAACTGTTTTTT
CDR3aa: CSVRGGATNEKLFF

j_gene: TRBJ2-1
v_gene: TRBV7-8
d_gene: TRBD1
abundance: .
CDR3nt: TGTGCCAGCAGCCCTGACAGGGGGTTCAATGAGCAGTTCTTC
CDR3aa: CASSPDRGFNEQFF

j_gene: TRBJ2-2
v_gene: TRBV3-1/TRBV3-2
d_gene: .
abundance: .
CDR3nt: TGTGCCAGCAGCCAACCTGACAGTTATGGGACCGGGGAGCTGTTTTTT
CDR3aa: CASSQPDSYGTGELFF

j_gene: TRBJ2-1
v_gene: TRBV27
d_gene: TRBD2
abundance: .
CDR3nt: TGTGCCAGCAGCCGAAAAGGGACTAGCGGGATCCGTGAGCAGTTCTTC
CDR3aa: CASSRKGTSGIREQFF

j_gene: TRBJ2-3
v_gene: TRBV19
d_gene: TRBD2
abundance: .
CDR3nt: TGTGCCAGTAGCCCGGGACTAGCGGGCACAGATACGCAGTATTTT
CDR3aa: CASSPGLAGTDTQYF

j_gene: TRBJ2-7
v_gene: TRBV29-1
d_gene: TRBD2
abundance: .
CDR3nt: TGCAGCGTCCTGGCAGGGAGGGCCTACGAGCAGTACTTC
CDR3aa: CSVLAGRAYEQYF

j_gene: TRBJ1-6
v_gene: TRBV21-1
d_gene: .
abundance: .
CDR3nt: TGTGCCAGCAGCGAAGACAGGGGCCCGAATAGGATCCCCCTCCACTTT
CDR3aa: CASSEDRGPNRIPLHF

j_gene: TRBJ1-3
v_gene: TRBV30
d_gene: .
abundance: .
CDR3nt: TGTGCCTGGAATCCAGGGAACTTCCCTGGAAACACCATATATTTT
CDR3aa: CAWNPGNFPGNTIYF

j_gene: TRBJ1-6
v_gene: TRBV7-2
d_gene: .
abundance: .
CDR3nt: TGTGCCAGCAGTCCCGGGACAAGTAATTCACCCCTCCACTTT
CDR3aa: CASSPGTSNSPLHF

j_gene: TRBJ2-1
v_gene: TRBV3-1/TRBV3-2
d_gene: TRBD2
abundance: .
CDR3nt: TGTGCCAGCAGCCAAGACGCTAGCGGGTGGTCCTACAATGAGCAGTTCTTC
CDR3aa: CASSQDASGWSYNEQFF

j_gene: TRBJ2-7
v_gene: TRBV3-1/TRBV3-2
d_gene: TRBD2
abundance: .
CDR3nt: TGTGCCAGCAGCCGGGGGAAGCGGGAGAGGTACGAGCAGTACTTC
CDR3aa: CASSRGKRERYEQYF

j_gene: TRBJ2-7
v_gene: TRBV5-1
d_gene: TRBD1
abundance: .
CDR3nt: TGCGCCAGCAGCAGGGGGCAGGGATCCTACGAGCAGTACTTC
CDR3aa: CASSRGQGSYEQYF

j_gene: TRBJ1-1
v_gene: TRBV10-3
d_gene: .
abundance: .
CDR3nt: TGTGCCATCAGTGAGTCGATAGTACGACAGCTCGAAGCTTTCTTT
CDR3aa: CAISESIVRQLEAFF

j_gene: TRBJ2-5
v_gene: TRBV29-1
d_gene: TRBD2
abundance: .
CDR3nt: TGCAGCGTTGTGGGTAATAGCCGGGGGGGGACCCAGTACTTC
CDR3aa: CSVVGNSRGGTQYF

j_gene: TRBJ1-1
v_gene: TRBV7-2
d_gene: .
abundance: .
CDR3nt: TGTGCCAGCAGCTTAGGAGATATCACTGAAGCTTTCTTT
CDR3aa: CASSLGDITEAFF

j_gene: TRBJ1-2
v_gene: TRBV27
d_gene: .
abundance: .
CDR3nt: TGTGCCAGCAGTTTAGTTAGCGAGGGTTATGGCTACACCTTC
CDR3aa: CASSLVSEGYGYTF

j_gene: TRBJ2-6
v_gene: TRBV5-6
d_gene: .
abundance: .
CDR3nt: TGTGCCAGCAGCTGGGACACGGCGAGCTCTGGGGCCAACGTCCTGACTTTC
CDR3aa: CASSWDTASSGANVLTF

j_gene: TRBJ1-2
v_gene: TRBV7-9
d_gene: .
abundance: .
CDR3nt: TGTGCCAGCAGCCCGAAGACAGCCCTCTATGGCTACACCTTC
CDR3aa: CASSPKTALYGYTF

j_gene: TRBJ2-2
v_gene: TRBV5-6
d_gene: TRBD1
abundance: .
CDR3nt: TGTGCCAGCAGCTTGGCCGGAAGGGGGCAAGCCGGGGAGCTGTTTTTT
CDR3aa: CASSLAGRGQAGELFF

j_gene: TRBJ1-6
v_gene: TRBV3-1/TRBV3-2
d_gene: .
abundance: once
CDR3nt: TGTGCCAGCAGCTTCCGACAGTCGAGCTCCTATAATTCACCCCTCCACTTT
CDR3aa: CASSFRQSSSYNSPLHF

j_gene: TRBJ2-3
v_gene: TRBV2
d_gene: TRBD2
abundance: .
CDR3nt: TGTGCCAGCAGTCGCACCGGGACTAGAGCAGATACGCAGTATTTT
CDR3aa: CASSRTGTRADTQYF

j_gene: TRBJ2-1
v_gene: TRBV6-2/TRBV6-3
d_gene: TRBD1
abundance: .
CDR3nt: TGTGCCAGCAGTTTCGCAGGGGGTCGGACCTACAATGAGCAGTTCTTC
CDR3aa: CASSFAGGRTYNEQFF

j_gene: TRBJ2-7
v_gene: TRBV20-1
d_gene: .
abundance: .
CDR3nt: TGCCTTCGGACTATCCGGTACTTC
CDR3aa: CLRTIRYF

j_gene: TRBJ1-2
v_gene: TRBV3-1/TRBV3-2
d_gene: .
abundance: .
CDR3nt: TGTGCCAGCAGCCAAGATTGGGGGGACTATGGCTACACCTTC
CDR3aa: CASSQDWGDYGYTF

j_gene: TRBJ1-4
v_gene: TRBV19
d_gene: .
abundance: .
CDR3nt: TGTGCCAGTAGATTGACTACGACTAATGAAAAACTGTTTTTT
CDR3aa: CASRLTTTNEKLFF

j_gene: TRBJ1-2
v_gene: TRBV6-5
d_gene: .
abundance: .
CDR3nt: TGTGCCAGCAGTTACGACAGCAACTATGGCTACACCTTC
CDR3aa: CASSYDSNYGYTF

j_gene: TRBJ1-2
v_gene: TRBV25-1
d_gene: .
abundance: .
CDR3nt: TGTGCCAGCTCACTTTCCTATGGCTACACCTTC
CDR3aa: CASSLSYGYTF

j_gene: TRBJ1-2
v_gene: TRBV11-2
d_gene: .
abundance: .
CDR3nt: TGTGCCAGCAGCTTTGTACAGGGAGGGATTAACTATGGCTACACCTTC
CDR3aa: CASSFVQGGINYGYTF

j_gene: TRBJ2-5
v_gene: TRBV6-5
d_gene: TRBD1
abundance: .
CDR3nt: TGTGCCTCAAAGACAGGGGTTGAGGAGACCCAGTACTTC
CDR3aa: CASKTGVEETQYF

j_gene: TRBJ2-7
v_gene: TRBV29-1
d_gene: .
abundance: .
CDR3nt: TGCAGCGTTGTAGGTACAGTCTACGAGCAGTACTTC
CDR3aa: CSVVGTVYEQYF

j_gene: TRBJ1-6
v_gene: TRBV3-1/TRBV3-2
d_gene: .
abundance: .
CDR3nt: TGTGCCAGCAGCCCCCCTCCGGGGAACGAGTCGCCTAATTCACCCCTCCACTTT
CDR3aa: CASSPPPGNESPNSPLHF

j_gene: TRBJ1-1
v_gene: TRBV12-3/TRBV12-4
d_gene: .
abundance: .
CDR3nt: TGTGCCAGCACCCCCGGGGGGACTGAAGCTTTCTTT
CDR3aa: CASTPGGTEAFF

j_gene: TRBJ2-2
v_gene: TRBV15
d_gene: TRBD2
abundance: .
CDR3nt: TGTGCCACCAGCAGAGGAGGTTGGGGCCCTAGCGGGAGGGAAGCCGGGGAGCTGTTTTTT
CDR3aa: CATSRGGWGPSGREAGELFF

j_gene: TRBJ1-2
v_gene: TRBV7-9
d_gene: TRBD1
abundance: .
CDR3nt: TGTGCCAGCAGCTTATCAGGGGGAACCAACTATGGCTACACCTTC
CDR3aa: CASSLSGGTNYGYTF

j_gene: TRBJ2-5
v_gene: TRBV10-1
d_gene: .
abundance: .
CDR3nt: TGCGCCAGCAACGACAGGCTTCAAGAGACCCAGTACTTC
CDR3aa: CASNDRLQETQYF

j_gene: TRBJ2-3
v_gene: TRBV14
d_gene: TRBD2
abundance: .
CDR3nt: TGTGCCAGCAGCCAAATAGCGGGGCTCACAGATACGCAGTATTTT
CDR3aa: CASSQIAGLTDTQYF

j_gene: TRBJ2-7
v_gene: TRBV18
d_gene: TRBD1
abundance: .
CDR3nt: TGTGCCAGCTCACCACAGGACAGGGCTTTCGAGCAGTACTTC
CDR3aa: CASSPQDRAFEQYF

j_gene: TRBJ2-7
v_gene: TRBV5-4
d_gene: .
abundance: .
CDR3nt: TGTGCCAGCAGCTCAACCCGGGAGCTCGAGGAAGAGCAGTACTTC
CDR3aa: CASSSTRELEEEQYF

j_gene: TRBJ2-3
v_gene: TRBV5-3
d_gene: TRBD2
abundance: .
CDR3nt: TGTGCCAGAAGCTGGGCCGGGAAGGCGGGAGTTTTGTCAGATACGCAGTATTTT
CDR3aa: CARSWAGKAGVLSDTQYF

j_gene: TRBJ2-2
v_gene: TRBV7-9
d_gene: .
abundance: .
CDR3nt: TGTGCCAGCAGCTTAGGGGCCAGGCCAAACACCGGGGAGCTGTTTTTT
CDR3aa: CASSLGARPNTGELFF

j_gene: TRBJ2-5
v_gene: TRBV28
d_gene: TRBD2
abundance: .
CDR3nt: TGTGCCAGCACCAGAGCGGGGTACCAAGAGACCCAGTACTTC
CDR3aa: CASTRAGYQETQYF

j_gene: TRBJ2-6
v_gene: TRBV28
d_gene: .
abundance: .
CDR3nt: TGTGCCTGCCGAGCCTCTGGGGCCAACGTCCTGACTTTC
CDR3aa: CACRASGANVLTF

j_gene: TRBJ2-2
v_gene: TRBV7-3
d_gene: TRBD1
abundance: .
CDR3nt: TGTGCCAGCAGCATTACAGGGGTCGGGAACACCGGGGAGCTGTTTTTT
CDR3aa: CASSITGVGNTGELFF

j_gene: TRBJ2-2
v_gene: TRBV28
d_gene: TRBD2
abundance: .
CDR3nt: TGTGCCAGCAGTTTGGGACTAGCGGGAGCCGGGGAGCTGTTTTTT
CDR3aa: CASSLGLAGAGELFF

j_gene: TRBJ1-2
v_gene: TRBV30
d_gene: TRBD1
abundance: .
CDR3nt: TGTGCCTGGACAGATCACAGGGGGTCTGGCTACACCTTC
CDR3aa: CAWTDHRGSGYTF

j_gene: TRBJ2-5
v_gene: TRBV9
d_gene: TRBD2
abundance: .
CDR3nt: TGTGCCAGCAGCACCCAGTCTCTCGCGGGGGTTGAGACCCAGTACTTC
CDR3aa: CASSTQSLAGVETQYF

j_gene: TRBJ1-1
v_gene: TRBV6-2/TRBV6-3
d_gene: .
abundance: .
CDR3nt: TGTGCCAGCAGTTATTTTGGGCGGGGGAACACTGAAGCTTTCTTT
CDR3aa: CASSYFGRGNTEAFF

j_gene: TRBJ2-2
v_gene: TRBV9
d_gene: .
abundance: .
CDR3nt: TGTGCCAGCAGCGTACGCCCGGGGTTCACCGGGGAGCTGTTTTTT
CDR3aa: CASSVRPGFTGELFF

j_gene: TRBJ2-5
v_gene: TRBV27
d_gene: TRBD2
abundance: .
CDR3nt: TGTGCCAGCAGTTTAATGGGGGGGGAGACCCAGTACTTC
CDR3aa: CASSLMGGETQYF

j_gene: TRBJ1-2
v_gene: TRBV2
d_gene: TRBD1
abundance: once
CDR3nt: TGTGCCAGCAGTGTGGGGACAGGGGGTAACTATGGCTACACCTTC
CDR3aa: CASSVGTGGNYGYTF

j_gene: TRBJ2-5
v_gene: TRBV5-1
d_gene: TRBD2
abundance: .
CDR3nt: TGCGCCAGCAGCCCCGGAATAGCGGGAGGGTACCAAGAGACCCAGTACTTC
CDR3aa: CASSPGIAGGYQETQYF